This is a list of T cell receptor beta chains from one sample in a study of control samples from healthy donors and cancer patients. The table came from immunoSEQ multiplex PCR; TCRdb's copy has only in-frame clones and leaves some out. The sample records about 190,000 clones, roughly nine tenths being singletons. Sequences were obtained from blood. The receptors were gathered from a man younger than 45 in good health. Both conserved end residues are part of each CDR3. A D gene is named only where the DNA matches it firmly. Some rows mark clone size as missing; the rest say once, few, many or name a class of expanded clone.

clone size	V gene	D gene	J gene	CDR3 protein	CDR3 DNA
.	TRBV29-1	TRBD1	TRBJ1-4	CSASTGGGEKLFF	TGCAGCGCATCGACAGGGGGCGGTGAAAAACTGTTTTTT
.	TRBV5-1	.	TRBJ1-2	CASSPPGHGNYGYTF	TGCGCCAGCAGCCCCCCGGGACACGGAAACTATGGCTACACCTTC
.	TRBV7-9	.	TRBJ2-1	CASSLEGQLRNEQFF	TGTGCCAGCAGCTTAGAGGGACAACTGCGGAATGAGCAGTTCTTC
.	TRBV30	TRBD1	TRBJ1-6	CAWSLPGQGVGYNSPLHF	TGTGCCTGGAGCCTCCCGGGACAGGGAGTGGGATATAATTCACCCCTCCACTTT
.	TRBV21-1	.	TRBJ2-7	CASSKEQGIYEQYF	TGTGCCAGCAGCAAAGAACAGGGGATATACGAGCAGTACTTC
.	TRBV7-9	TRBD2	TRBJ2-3	CASSLGLAGSGTDTQYF	TGTGCCAGCAGCTTAGGACTAGCGGGAAGTGGCACAGATACGCAGTATTTT
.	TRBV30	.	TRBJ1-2	CAWSFTIRDGYTF	TGTGCCTGGAGTTTTACGATCCGTGATGGCTACACCTTC
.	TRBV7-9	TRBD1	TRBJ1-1	CASSFRTGADTEAFF	TGTGCCAGCAGCTTTCGGACAGGGGCTGACACTGAAGCTTTCTTT
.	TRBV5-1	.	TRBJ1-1	CASTQSGQNTEAFF	TGCGCCAGCACCCAATCGGGACAGAACACTGAAGCTTTCTTT
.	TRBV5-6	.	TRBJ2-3	CASRDSDTQYF	TGTGCCAGCAGAGACTCAGATACGCAGTATTTT
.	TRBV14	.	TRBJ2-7	CASSQDIRGTSYEQYF	TGTGCCAGCAGCCAAGATATCCGAGGGACCTCCTACGAGCAGTACTTC
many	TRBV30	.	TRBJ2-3	CAWSGTEGRVDTQYF	TGTGCCTGGAGCGGAACCGAGGGGCGGGTAGATACGCAGTATTTT
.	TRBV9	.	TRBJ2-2	CASSQRGGYTGELFF	TGTGCCAGCAGCCAAAGAGGGGGATACACCGGGGAGCTGTTTTTT
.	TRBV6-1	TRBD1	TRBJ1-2	CASSEAQPGGSGYTF	TGTGCCAGCAGTGAAGCGCAACCAGGGGGCTCTGGCTACACCTTC
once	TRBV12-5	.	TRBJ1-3	CASGLDGNTIYF	TGTGCTAGTGGTTTGGACGGAAACACCATATATTTT
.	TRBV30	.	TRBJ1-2	CAWSVPDRSGYTF	TGTGCCTGGAGTGTCCCGGACAGAAGCGGCTACACCTTC
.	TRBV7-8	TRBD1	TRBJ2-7	CASSLRDSPYEQYF	TGTGCCAGCAGCCTCCGGGACAGTCCCTACGAGCAGTACTTC
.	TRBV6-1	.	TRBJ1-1	CASSERQNTEAFF	TGTGCCAGCAGTGAGCGACAGAACACTGAAGCTTTCTTT
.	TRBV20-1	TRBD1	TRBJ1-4	CSASRGGPNEKLFF	TGCAGTGCTAGTCGAGGGGGCCCTAATGAAAAACTGTTTTTT
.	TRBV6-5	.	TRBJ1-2	CASRAGPGKGYTF	TGTGCCAGCAGGGCCGGCCCCGGGAAGGGCTACACCTTC
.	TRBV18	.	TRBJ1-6	CASSQDSSNSPLHF	TGTGCCAGCTCCCAGGACAGCTCAAATTCACCCCTCCACTTT
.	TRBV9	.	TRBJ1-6	CASGTTGRDSPLHF	TGTGCCAGCGGAACGACAGGAAGGGATTCACCCCTCCACTTT
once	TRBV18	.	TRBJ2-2	CASSPQDSTGELFF	TGTGCCAGCTCACCACAGGACTCCACCGGGGAGCTGTTTTTT
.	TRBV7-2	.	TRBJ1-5	CASSLTDSNQPQHF	TGTGCCAGCAGCTTAACAGATAGCAATCAGCCCCAGCATTTT
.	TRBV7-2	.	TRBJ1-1	CASSLDGGRTEAFF	TGTGCCAGCAGCTTAGATGGGGGGAGGACTGAAGCTTTCTTT
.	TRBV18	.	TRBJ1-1	CASSPIFGGNTEAFF	TGTGCCAGCTCACCCATTTTTGGGGGGAACACTGAAGCTTTCTTT
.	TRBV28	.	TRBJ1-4	CASSFPQGQSNEKLFF	TGTGCCAGCAGTTTCCCCCAGGGACAAAGTAATGAAAAACTGTTTTTT
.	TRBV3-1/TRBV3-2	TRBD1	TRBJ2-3	CATRQGATDTQYF	TGTGCCACAAGACAGGGGGCGACAGATACGCAGTATTTT
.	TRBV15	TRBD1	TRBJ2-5	CATSRDRGQETQYF	TGTGCCACCAGCAGGGACAGGGGGCAAGAGACCCAGTACTTC
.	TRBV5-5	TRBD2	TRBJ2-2	CASSRGTSGFTGELFF	TGTGCCAGCAGCCGCGGGACTAGCGGGTTCACCGGGGAGCTGTTTTTT
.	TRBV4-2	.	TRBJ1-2	CASSQAGGNDGYTF	TGTGCCAGCAGCCAAGCGGGGGGGAACGATGGCTACACCTTC
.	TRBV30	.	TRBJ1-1	CARIMNTEAFF	TGTGCCCGGATCATGAACACTGAAGCTTTCTTT
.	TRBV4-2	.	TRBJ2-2	CASSQSRGKNTGELFF	TGTGCCAGCAGCCAAAGTAGGGGAAAGAACACCGGGGAGCTGTTTTTT
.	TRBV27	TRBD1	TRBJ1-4	CASSFLDRDVEKLFF	TGTGCCAGCAGTTTCCTCGACAGGGACGTGGAAAAACTGTTTTTT
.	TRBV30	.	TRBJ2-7	CAWSAVGVDNYEQYF	TGTGCCTGGAGTGCCGTGGGGGTGGACAACTACGAGCAGTACTTC
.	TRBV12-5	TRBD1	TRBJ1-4	CASGTGGGNEKLFF	TGTGCTAGTGGTACAGGGGGCGGAAATGAAAAACTGTTTTTT
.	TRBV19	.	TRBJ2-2	CASSIGGTNTGELFF	TGTGCCAGTAGTATAGGTGGGACAAACACCGGGGAGCTGTTTTTT
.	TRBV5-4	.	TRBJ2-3	CASSTADTQYF	TGTGCCAGCAGCACCGCGGATACGCAGTATTTT
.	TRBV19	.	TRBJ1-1	CASSSGNTEAFF	TGTGCCAGTAGTTCAGGGAACACTGAAGCTTTCTTT
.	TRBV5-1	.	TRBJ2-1	CASSLDPTGREQFF	TGCGCCAGCAGCTTGGACCCAACGGGACGTGAGCAGTTCTTC
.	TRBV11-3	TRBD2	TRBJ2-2	CASSRTSGDSRELFF	TGTGCCAGCAGCCGGACTAGCGGGGATTCTAGGGAGCTGTTTTTT
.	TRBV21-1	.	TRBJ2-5	CASSLSGRQETQYF	TGTGCCAGCAGCTTGTCAGGGCGTCAAGAGACCCAGTACTTC
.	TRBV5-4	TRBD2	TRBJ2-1	CASSKGLAGGPYNEQFF	TGTGCCAGCAGCAAGGGACTAGCGGGGGGGCCTTACAATGAGCAGTTCTTC
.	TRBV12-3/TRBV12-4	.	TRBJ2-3	CASLRGDTQYF	TGTGCCAGCCTTAGGGGGGATACGCAGTATTTT
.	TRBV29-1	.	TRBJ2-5	CSVDNYQETQYF	TGCAGCGTTGATAACTACCAAGAGACCCAGTACTTC
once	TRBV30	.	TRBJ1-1	CAWSVRGNTEAFF	TGTGCCTGGAGTGTACGGGGGAACACTGAAGCTTTCTTT
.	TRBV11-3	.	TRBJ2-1	CASSLEANNEQFF	TGTGCCAGCAGCTTAGAGGCTAACAATGAGCAGTTCTTC
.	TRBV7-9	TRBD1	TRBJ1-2	CASSRDRAPHGYTF	TGTGCCAGCAGCCGGGACAGGGCTCCTCATGGCTACACCTTC
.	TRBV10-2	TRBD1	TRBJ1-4	CASSETGVGEKLFF	TGCGCCAGCAGTGAGACAGGGGTTGGTGAAAAACTGTTTTTT
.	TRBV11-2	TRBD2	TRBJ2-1	CASSSLSSGLSRNEQFF	TGTGCCAGCAGCTCTCTCTCTAGCGGCCTCTCTCGGAATGAGCAGTTCTTC
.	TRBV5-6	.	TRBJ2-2	CASSLLGQGNTGELFF	TGTGCCAGCAGCTTGCTAGGCCAGGGCAACACCGGGGAGCTGTTTTTT
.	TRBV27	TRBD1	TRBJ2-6	CASSPLGTEKVSGANVLTF	TGTGCCAGCAGTCCGCTAGGGACAGAAAAGGTCTCTGGGGCCAACGTCCTGACTTTC
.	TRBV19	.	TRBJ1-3	CASSITGSPGGNTIYF	TGTGCCAGTAGTATAACCGGGTCGCCGGGAGGAAACACCATATATTTT
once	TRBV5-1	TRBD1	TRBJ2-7	CASSADRNYEQYF	TGCGCCAGCAGCGCGGACAGGAACTACGAGCAGTACTTC